Shown below are 8 T cell receptor beta chains from a single sample sequenced in a study of T cell responses to AZD1222 COVID-19 vaccine. TCRdb's copy holds only in-frame clones and misses some; the assay was immunoSEQ multiplex PCR. The sample has 90,000 to 110,000 clones; roughly 91% are singletons. This material consisted of peripheral blood, taken on day 0 of AZD1222 vaccination. All receptors derive from an adult in good health.

This clone has only one observation. The genes are TRBV6-2 or TRBV6-3 and TRBJ2-1; D remains unclear. Germline V CDR1 and CDR2: MNHEY, SVGEGT. The CDR3 extends over 12 amino acids. V was trimmed by 2 bases and J by 3 bases, leaving 2 bases between them. CDR3 sequence (DNA): TGTGCCAGCAGTTACGACTACAATGAGCAGTTCTTC. Amino acid sequence: CASSYDYNEQFF.

The rearrangement uses TRBV5-1 and TRBJ2-7, with 8 bases fitting TRBD2. Germline trimming cut 4 bases from V and 4 bases from J; bases unmatched to any gene: 10. This CDR3 has 15 amino acids. Germline values: CDR1 SGHRS, CDR2 YFSETQ. The DNA for the CDR3 is TGCGCCAGCAGCCCCTCGGCGGGGGGCACTTACGAGCAGTACTTC. Its translation is CASSPSAGGTYEQYF.

This chain links TRBV11-2 with TRBJ2-7, with 9 bases that match TRBD1. With V trimmed by 1 base and J by 3 bases, 4 bases remained unmatched. The CDR3 length is 15 residues. Germline V gene sequence: CDR1 SGHAT, CDR2 FQNNGV. CDR3 sequence reads: CASSLATGGGYEQYF. Here the CDR3 DNA reads TGTGCCAGCAGCTTAGCGACAGGGGGAGGCTACGAGCAGTACTTC. The whole variable domain, remainder taken from reference TRBV11-2 and TRBJ2-7, is EAGVAQSPRYKIIEKRQSVAFWCNPISGHATLYWYQQILGQGPKLLIQFQNNGVVDDSQLPKDRFSAERLKGVDSTLKIQPAKLEDSAVYLCASSLATGGGYEQYFGPGTRLTVT.

CDR3 DNA sequence: TGTGCCAGCAGCCCCTGGACTAGCGGAACCTACGAGCAGTACTTC. The encoded protein is CASSPWTSGTYEQYF. The rearrangement links TRBV3-1 (or the pseudogene TRBV3-2) to TRBJ2-7; 10 bases map to TRBD2. The J segment lost 2 bases and the V segment lost 4 bases, leaving 5 bases of the junction unmatched. CDR1 and CDR2 from the germline V gene are LGHDT and YNNKEL (reference sequence). This CDR3 has 15 amino acids.

The rearrangement links TRBV3-1 (or the pseudogene TRBV3-2) to TRBJ1-2; TRBD1 matches at 7 bases. The ends lost 5 bases at V and 4 bases at J; junction bases unmatched: 13. The CDR3 length is 16 residues. Germline CDR1 reads LGHDT; CDR2 reads YNNKEL (reference sequence). The CDR3 nucleotides are TGTGCCAGCAGCGAAACGTTGGGAGGGGGCTCCTATGGCTACACCTTC. Translated: CASSETLGGGSYGYTF.

This CDR3 reads CASSLALADQSTEAFF. The CDR3 region has the DNA TGCGCCAGCAGCTTGGCCTTAGCGGATCAGAGCACTGAAGCTTTCTTT. The chain recombines TRBV5-1 with TRBJ1-1; D unclear. The CDR3 is 16 residues long. Germline-derived CDR1 and CDR2 are SGHRS and YFSETQ. The V and J ends lost 0 bases and 4 bases respectively, with 16 bases between them.

The chain carries TRBV10-2 and TRBJ2-1, with 12 bases that match TRBD2. Per germline, CDR1 WSHSY and CDR2 SAAADI. The length of the CDR3 is 13 residues. V was clipped by 6 bases and J by 6 bases; unmatched bases: 0. This CDR3 reads CASRTSGSNEQFF. Written as DNA, the CDR3 is TGCGCCAGCAGGACTAGCGGGAGCAATGAGCAGTTCTTC.

V is TRBV27 and J is TRBJ1-2; no reliable D call. There are 12 residues in the CDR3. Trimming removed 6 bases from V and 8 bases from J, with 13 bases in between. Germline V gene sequence: CDR1 MNHEY, CDR2 SMNVEV (reference sequence). CDR3 sequence reads: CASRAFIGGYTF. CDR3 coding DNA: TGTGCCAGCAGGGCCTTCATAGGGGGCTACACCTTC.